Presented here are 27 T cell receptor beta chains from one specimen sequenced in a study of lung T cells in sarcoidosis with Löfgren's syndrome. Using its own MiXCR run on the reads, TCRdb lists one record per CDR3 protein. The top ten clones hold 20% to 25% of a sample with some 8,600 distinct CDR3 sequences, under 25% of them seen once. Specimen: CD4+ T cells from bronchoalveolar lavage fluid. Every receptor here comes from a human donor with sarcoidosis (Löfgren's syndrome or another form), or a control subject (not recorded which).

In this sample, this clonotype turned up a few times. This chain connects TRBV20-1 to TRBJ1-5; tentatively, D is TRBD1 (5 bases). Trimming took off 5 bases at V and 7 bases at J, with 21 bases between the two ends. The CDR3 covers 15 residues. Looked up from germline, CDR1 is DFQATT and CDR2 is SNEGSKA (reference sequence). The CDR3 loop is CSAATGGEREQPQHF. CDR3 coding DNA: TGCAGTGCTGCAACCGGAGGGGAGAGAGAGCAGCCCCAGCATTTT.

V and J are TRBV28 and TRBJ2-7; D might be TRBD1 (6 bases). From germline, CDR1 is MDHEN and CDR2 SYDVKM. Trimming cost V 8 bases and J 2 bases, with 13 bases left between them. This CDR3 comprises 13 residues. DNA for the CDR3: TGTGCCAGCCTCCGGGACACTCCCTACGAGCAGTACTTC. This gives the protein CASLRDTPYEQYF. The entire variable domain, with the rest obtained from reference TRBV28 and TRBJ2-7, is as follows: DVKVTQSSRYLVKRTGEKVFLECVQDMDHENMFWYRQDPGLGLRLIYFSYDVKMKEKGDIPEGYSVSREKKERFSLILESASTNQTSMYLCASLRDTPYEQYFGPGTRLTVT.

Concerning this clonotype: Given a much more abundant clone one base away, this may be a read error. CDR3 bases: TGTGCCAGCAGCTTAGAAGCTGCCAGTTCGAACACTGAAGCTTTCTTT. This encodes CASSLEAASSNTEAFF. This chain joins TRBV11-2 and TRBJ1-1; D is undetermined. CDR3 length equals 16 residues. Germline loops: CDR1 SGHAT, CDR2 FQNNGV. V shed 0 bases and J shed 1 base, with 12 bases lying between them.

The J gene is TRBJ1-1, the V gene TRBV6-6, with 7 bases that match TRBD1. Germline V gene sequence: CDR1 MNHNY, CDR2 SVGAGI (reference sequence). The ends lost 2 bases at V and 1 base at J; junction bases unmatched: 7. The CDR3 sequence is 16 residues long. CDR3 nucleotides: TGTGCCAGCAGTTACCTCCCGGGACAGAGGAACACTGAAGCTTTCTTT. It translates to CASSYLPGQRNTEAFF.

This clonotype was counted a few times. CDR3 sequence reads: CASSPPRVANYGYTF. CDR3 sequence (DNA): TGTGCCAGCAGTCCCCCACGGGTAGCTAACTATGGCTACACCTTC. The genes are TRBV28 and TRBJ1-2; D call uncertain. Germline V gene data show CDR1 as MDHEN and CDR2 as SYDVKM. Between the trimmed V and J ends, which lost 5 bases and 0 bases, there was a span of 13 bases. The CDR3 totals 15 residues.

The CDR3 DNA reads as TGTGCCAGCTCCGGCGTCGGGGGATACGAGCAGTACTTC. Amino acid sequence: CASSGVGGYEQYF. V usage is TRBV7-2 and J usage is TRBJ2-7; the D gene is possibly TRBD2 (6 bases). The V end lost 8 bases, the J end lost 4 bases, and 15 bases lay between the germline ends. From germline, CDR1 is SGHTA and CDR2 FQGNSA. The CDR3 totals 13 residues.

CDR3 nucleotides: TGTGCCAGCAGCCCCGAGGGGGGAACGATGAATGAAAAACTGTTTTTT. This translates into CASSPEGGTMNEKLFF. The V and J genes are TRBV7-9 and TRBJ1-4, with a tentative D call TRBD1 (6 bases). Trimming left V 5 bases short and J 5 bases short, with 18 bases between. The CDR3 sequence is 16 residues long. Germline-derived CDR1 and CDR2 are SEHNR and FQNEAQ (reference sequence).

This clonotype has just a few counts. One end of the junction fails to match germline, which may point to a read error. CDR3 bases: TGTGCCAGCAGCTCCCCCAAGGTCCAGCGGGGCGTTTTT. Protein: CASSSPKVQRGVF. The chain recombines TRBV11-1 with TRBJ2-3; 7 bases fit TRBD2. Germline CDR1 reads SGHAT; CDR2 reads FQDESV (reference sequence). The CDR3 sequence is 13 residues long.

The CDR3 spells CASSLRGNSGNTIYF. The DNA for the CDR3 is TGTGCCAGCAGCTTGAGGGGGAACTCTGGAAACACCATATATTTT. The chain recombines TRBV5-5 with TRBJ1-3, with TRBD1 as a possible D gene (6 bases). V was cut by 1 base and J by 0 bases, with 8 bases left in between. CDR3 size: 15 residues. Germline V CDR1 and CDR2: SGHKS, YYEKEE (reference sequence). Using reference TRBV5-5 and TRBJ1-3 for the parts outside the CDR3, the full variable domain is DAGVTQSPTHLIKTRGQQVTLRCSPISGHKSVSWYQQVLGQGPQFIFQYYEKEERGRGNFPDRFSARQFPNYSSELNVNALLLGDSALYLCASSLRGNSGNTIYFGEGSWLTVV.

This clonotype was seen ten or more times. The CDR3 is CASSLEVYRGRGEAFF. The DNA for the CDR3 is TGTGCCAGCAGCTTGGAGGTCTATAGGGGTAGGGGAGAAGCTTTCTTT. The rearrangement links TRBV5-4 to TRBJ1-1, with D maybe TRBD1 (5 bases). Between the trimmed V and J ends, which lost 0 bases and 8 bases, there was a span of 20 bases. This CDR3 contains 16 residues. In germline, CDR1 is SGHNT, CDR2 YYREEE (reference sequence).

This clonotype was counted many times. The chain recombines TRBV7-9 with TRBJ2-5; TRBD2 might be the D (7 bases). The germline V and J ends were trimmed by 11 bases and 3 bases, with 16 bases remaining between them. Germline V lookup: CDR1 SEHNR, CDR2 FQNEAQ (reference sequence). The CDR3 runs to 13 residues. In DNA, the CDR3 is TGTGCCTTGGGGCGGGGGCCTGAAGAGACCCAGTACTTC. Protein product: CALGRGPEETQYF.

This clonotype has a handful of counts. The chain couples TRBV9 to TRBJ2-2; 10 bases are shared with TRBD1. Germline V gene data show CDR1 as SGDLS and CDR2 as YYNGEE. CDR3 size: 16 residues. V trimming: 0 bases; J trimming: 6 bases; junction bases outside the gene matches: 5. CDR3 DNA: TGTGCCAGCAGCGTAGGACAGGGGGCGATCGCCGGGGAGCTGTTTTTT. It is translated as CASSVGQGAIAGELFF.

Comments on this clonotype: Just one base apart from a much larger clone, this may be a read error. The rearrangement joins TRBV5-1 to TRBJ2-7; TRBD1 is a possible D gene (5 bases). The germline CDR1 and CDR2 sequences are SGHRS and YFSETQ. The CDR3 totals 16 residues. V gave up 4 bases and J gave up 1 base, with 18 bases separating them. CDR3 sequence (DNA): TGCGCCAGCAGCCTGACCCCCAAGACAGTTTCCTACGAGCAGTACTTC. It yields the protein CASSLTPKTVSYEQYF.

This clonotype is labeled large (0.1 to 1%). The gene calls are TRBV5-1 and TRBJ1-1; 9 bases align to TRBD1. There are 13 residues in the CDR3. The V segment lost 7 bases and the J segment 6 bases; nucleotides outside the gene matches: 7. In germline, CDR1 is SGHRS, CDR2 YFSETQ. The CDR3 DNA reads as TGCGCCAGCGGGACAGGGAATAAAGCTGAAGCTTTCTTT. Amino acids: CASGTGNKAEAFF.

This clonotype ranks as medium-sized. V and J are TRBV12-3 or TRBV12-4 and TRBJ2-3; 9 positions agree with TRBD2. J was trimmed by 4 bases and V by 6 bases; bases with no gene match: 5. CDR3 length equals 14 residues. CDR3 DNA: TGTGCCAGCAGCCTTAGCGGGGGCTCAGATACGCAGTATTTT. It codes for CASSLSGGSDTQYF.

By share, this clonotype ranks as medium-sized. The chain joins TRBV7-9 to TRBJ2-7; TRBD1 is a possible D gene (6 bases). Looked up from germline, CDR1 is SEHNR and CDR2 is FQNEAQ (reference sequence). This CDR3 is 13 amino acids long. Trimming removed 5 bases at V and 6 bases at J, with 14 bases between. CDR3 nucleotide sequence: TGTGCCAGCAGCGGTCAGGGGTCCGGCGAGCAGTACTTC. It is translated as CASSGQGSGEQYF.

As concerns this clonotype: A much larger clone is a single base away; this may be a read error. The chain employs TRBV4-2 and TRBJ1-1; no clear D gene. There are 15 residues in the CDR3. In germline, CDR1 is LGHNA, CDR2 YNFKEQ. Written as DNA, the CDR3 is TGTGCCGGCAGCCAAGAACACAGAATGAACACTGAAGCTTTCTTT. Its protein is CAGSQEHRMNTEAFF.

The sample holds many counts of this clonotype. V usage is TRBV7-8 and J usage is TRBJ1-1; D is undetermined. CDR1 and CDR2 from the germline V gene are SGHVS and FQNEAQ. Trimming cost V 2 bases and J 1 base, with 8 bases left between them. The CDR3 consists of 14 residues. The CDR3 region is CASSLPHRNTEAFF. The CDR3 nucleotides read TGTGCCAGCAGCTTACCTCATAGGAACACTGAAGCTTTCTTT.

This clonotype was detected many times. The chain has TRBV20-1 and TRBJ2-7, with 15 bases lining up with TRBD2. The CDR3 runs 19 residues. The germline gives CDR1 DFQATT, CDR2 SNEGSKA (reference sequence). The J segment lost 2 bases and the V segment lost 1 base, leaving 12 bases of the junction unmatched. This chain's CDR3 is CSARVFSGTSGGNPYEQYF. The CDR3 coding sequence is TGCAGTGCTAGAGTTTTCTCCGGGACTAGCGGGGGGAATCCCTACGAGCAGTACTTC.

A note on this clonotype: This may be a read error, as it is one base from a much larger clone. V gene TRBV5-1 combines with J gene TRBJ1-2; D not resolved. Germline CDR1 reads SGHRS; CDR2 reads YFSETQ. The ends were cut back, 0 bases at V and 7 bases at J, with 13 bases in the middle. The CDR3 has 14 residues. The CDR3 protein is CASSLDSGLFGYTF. DNA of the CDR3: TGCGCCAGCAGCTTGGACAGCGGTCTCTTTGGCTACACCTTC.

Only a few counts were recorded for this clonotype. This may stem from a read error, because a much larger clone lies one nucleotide away. Written as DNA, the CDR3 is TGTGCCAGCAGAGGGGGTAGACAGGGTAACTCTGGGGCCAACGTCCTGGCTTTC. It translates to CASRGGRQGNSGANVLAF. The chain has TRBV19 and TRBJ2-6; 7 bases match TRBD1. CDR3 length: 18 amino acids. Germline V gives CDR1 LNHDA, CDR2 SQIVND (reference sequence).

The genes are TRBV28 and TRBJ1-2, with TRBD1 matching over 12 bases. The V gene end was trimmed by 4 bases and the J gene end by 7 bases; junction bases not matched to a gene: 10. The CDR3 is 16 residues long. Germline V gene sequence: CDR1 MDHEN, CDR2 SYDVKM. The chain's CDR3 is CASSSVWGQGATGYTF. Here the CDR3 DNA reads TGTGCCAGCAGTTCAGTATGGGGACAGGGGGCTACTGGCTACACCTTC.

The chain links TRBV6-1 to TRBJ1-5; D unclear. The CDR3 consists of 11 residues. Germline V gene lookup returns CDR1 MNHNS and CDR2 SASEGT. V lost 9 bases, J lost 6 bases, and 9 bases lay in between. CDR3 protein: CASGAFQPQHF. CDR3 DNA sequence: TGTGCCAGTGGTGCCTTTCAGCCCCAGCATTTT.

This clonotype was picked up many times. This chain connects TRBV7-3 to TRBJ1-1; D call uncertain. CDR1 SGHTA and CDR2 FQGTGA come from the germline V gene. Trimming took 5 bases from V and 2 from J, leaving 12 bases between them. The CDR3 consists of 14 residues. CDR3 region: CASSPGWSNTEAFF. The CDR3, as DNA: TGTGCCAGCAGCCCTGGTTGGTCCAACACTGAAGCTTTCTTT.

This clonotype was recorded many times. The chain links TRBV7-9 to TRBJ2-3; possibly TRBD1 for D (6 bases). The CDR3 length is 15 residues. Per the germline V gene, CDR1 is SEHNR and CDR2 is FQNEAQ (reference sequence). Trimming took off 6 bases at V and 0 bases at J, with 13 bases between the two ends. CDR3 sequence: CASSLGTPSTDTQYF. The DNA for the CDR3 is TGTGCCAGCAGTCTGGGGACACCCAGCACAGATACGCAGTATTTT.

This clonotype has at least ten counts. The chain has TRBV6-1 and TRBJ2-3; possible D gene TRBD1, 7 bases. The CDR3 runs to 14 residues. Trimming pared 5 bases from V and 1 base from J, leaving 10 bases between. Germline V gene lookup returns CDR1 MNHNS and CDR2 SASEGT. The CDR3, as DNA: TGTGCCAGCAGTTGGAGGGGGCGCACAGATACGCAGTATTTT. Translated, it gives CASSWRGRTDTQYF.

This clonotype was detected many times. The rearrangement links TRBV5-4 to TRBJ1-1; TRBD1 might be the D (6 bases). Trimming took off 1 base at V and 5 bases at J, with 18 bases between the two ends. Germline V gene lookup returns CDR1 SGHNT and CDR2 YYREEE (reference sequence). This CDR3 has 16 residues. CDR3 in DNA: TGTGCCAGCAGCTTGAGGGGGGCAGGGTCACGTACTGAAGCTTTCTTT. Translation gives CASSLRGAGSRTEAFF. The variable domain in full, with the rest retrieved from reference TRBV5-4 and TRBJ1-1, is ETGVTQSPTHLIKTRGQQVTLRCSSQSGHNTVSWYQQALGQGPQFIFQYYREEENGRGNFPPRFSGLQFPNYSSELNVNALELDDSALYLCASSLRGAGSRTEAFFGQGTRLTVV.